A selection of T cell receptor beta chains follows, all from one sample in a study of vaccination effects on CD4 cells after COVID-19. Method: immunoSEQ multiplex PCR; TCRdb's copy keeps in-frame clones and lacks some. The table has about 79,000 clones, about 70% seen once; the top ten hold about 1.7%. Antigens of these TCRs are unknown. Material: CD4+ T cells from PBMCs cultured with HCoV-229E spike peptides, obtained before COVID-19 vaccination. These receptors were taken from a human donor who received a COVID-19 vaccine. Each CDR3 is given with its conserved first and last residue. Each record gives: J gene, V gene, clone size, D gene, CDR3 length, CDR3 DNA, CDR3 protein. A D gene is named only where the DNA matches it firmly. A clone size is listed for some rows: how often the clone was seen (once, few, many), or a class if it is expanded.

>TRBJ1-2|TRBV7-2|-|-|13
TGTGCCAGCAGCTTAGGTCAAGTTTATGGCTACACCTTC
CASSLGQVYGYTF
>TRBJ2-3|TRBV7-3|-|-|14
TGTGCCAGCAGCGACGGAAGATTCACAGATACGCAGTATTTT
CASSDGRFTDTQYF
>TRBJ2-1|TRBV6-2/TRBV6-3|-|TRBD2|17
TGTGCCAGCAGTCCCGGGACTAGCGGGCTCATCTACAATGAGCAGTTCTTC
CASSPGTSGLIYNEQFF
>TRBJ2-6|TRBV11-2|-|-|17
TGTGCCAGCAGCTTAGTTTGGTTTTCGGCCGGGGCCAACGTCCTGACTTTC
CASSLVWFSAGANVLTF
>TRBJ1-4|TRBV15|-|-|15
TGTGCCACCAGCAGTGCCGGGGGGCGTGGTGAAAAACTGTTTTTT
CATSSAGGRGEKLFF
>TRBJ2-4|TRBV29-1|-|-|14
TGCAGCGCCTTGAGAGGGAGTGGTGGAAACATTCAGTACTTC
CSALRGSGGNIQYF
>TRBJ1-1|TRBV12-3/TRBV12-4|few|-|12
TGTGCCAGCAGTTCCGGGACATATGAAGCTTTCTTT
CASSSGTYEAFF
>TRBJ1-5|TRBV5-5|-|-|15
TGTGCCAGCAGCTTGTTTTCCGGTAGCAATCAGCCCCAGCATTTT
CASSLFSGSNQPQHF
>TRBJ1-5|TRBV19|-|TRBD1|15
TGTGCCAGTAGTCCCACTCGACAGGGAGATCAGCCCCAGCATTTT
CASSPTRQGDQPQHF
>TRBJ2-1|TRBV5-1|-|-|15
TGCGCCAGCAGCGCTCAGGACAGCTCCTACAATGAGCAGTTCTTC
CASSAQDSSYNEQFF
>TRBJ2-3|TRBV11-2|-|-|14
TGTGCCAGCAGCTTACCCCGGGACTCGAATACGCAGTATTTT
CASSLPRDSNTQYF
>TRBJ2-3|TRBV12-3/TRBV12-4|-|-|12
TGTGCCAGCAGTACCCTCGGGAATACGCAGTATTTT
CASSTLGNTQYF
>TRBJ2-5|TRBV7-7|-|TRBD2|17
TGTGCCAGCACACGACTAGCGGGGGCCACACTGGGAGAGACCCAGTACTTC
CASTRLAGATLGETQYF
>TRBJ2-5|TRBV2|-|-|12
TGTGCCAGCCGCGGAGATCAAGAGACCCAGTACTTC
CASRGDQETQYF
>TRBJ1-2|TRBV29-1|-|-|12
TGCAGCGTTCGCCAGGGGATTTATGGCTACACCTTC
CSVRQGIYGYTF
>TRBJ2-5|TRBV27|-|TRBD2|18
TGTGCCAGCAGTTTACCAGACCTACTAGCGGGGGGGGAAGAGACCCAGTACTTC
CASSLPDLLAGGEETQYF
>TRBJ1-3|TRBV5-1|few|TRBD1|17
TGCGCCAGCAGCCCTACAGGGGCCTCACTCTCTGGAAACACCATATATTTT
CASSPTGASLSGNTIYF
>TRBJ1-3|TRBV28|few|-|13
TGTGCCAGCAGTTTACAGGGGCAGGACACCATATATTTT
CASSLQGQDTIYF